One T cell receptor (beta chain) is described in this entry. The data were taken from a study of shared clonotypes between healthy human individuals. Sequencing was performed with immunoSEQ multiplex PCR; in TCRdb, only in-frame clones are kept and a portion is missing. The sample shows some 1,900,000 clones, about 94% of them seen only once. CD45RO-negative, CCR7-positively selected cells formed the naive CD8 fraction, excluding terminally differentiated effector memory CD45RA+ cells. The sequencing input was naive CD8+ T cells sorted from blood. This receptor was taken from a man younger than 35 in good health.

The CDR3 reads CASSQDWEGGPYNEQFF. The CDR3 DNA reads TGCGCCAGCAGCCAAGATTGGGAGGGGGGCCCTTACAATGAGCAGTTCTTC. The chain uses TRBV4-1 and TRBJ2-1; possibly TRBD2 for D (7 bases). In germline, CDR1 is MGHRA, CDR2 YSYEKL. CDR3 length: 17 residues. Trimming left V 0 bases short and J 4 bases short, with 16 bases between.